This passage covers 7 T cell receptor beta chains from one sample sequenced in a study of T cells after yellow fever vaccination. TCRdb independently ran MiXCR on the 5' RACE reads; one entry per CDR3 protein. The profile shows about 340,000 distinct CDR3 sequences, 12% of them singletons. The starting material was CD4+ T cells sorted from PBMCs, obtained 15 days after the yellow fever booster vaccination. The receptors were sampled from a man younger than 30 who received the YFV17D yellow fever vaccine.

The chain is built from TRBV29-1 and TRBJ2-3; 9 bases are shared with TRBD1. Trimming cost V 6 bases and J 5 bases; bases outside gene matches: 6. CDR3 length: 13 residues. Germline V gene sequence: CDR1 SQVTM, CDR2 ANQGSEA. CDR3 sequence reads: CSVGTGSQDTQYF. In nucleotides, the CDR3 is TGCAGCGTGGGGACAGGGTCACAAGATACGCAGTATTTT.

This clonotype was detected only a few times. The chain employs TRBV5-6 and TRBJ2-3; D may be TRBD1 or TRBD2 (5 bases each). Trimming stripped 4 bases from V and 2 bases from J, with 17 bases between. Germline-derived CDR1 and CDR2 are SGHDT and YYEEEE. The length of the CDR3 is 16 residues. The CDR3 loop reads CASSRRSGTLTDTQYF. In nucleotides, the CDR3 is TGTGCCAGCAGCCGACGGTCGGGGACCCTCACAGATACGCAGTATTTT. Supplemented by reference TRBV5-6 and TRBJ2-3, the full variable domain reads DAGVTQSPTHLIKTRGQQVTLRCSPKSGHDTVSWYQQALGQGPQFIFQYYEEEERQRGNFPDRFSGHQFPNYSSELNVNALLLGDSALYLCASSRRSGTLTDTQYFGPGTRLTVL.

This clonotype was found a few times. J is TRBJ1-3 and V is TRBV18; no firm D call. Trimming removed 6 bases at V and 0 bases at J, with 15 bases between. The CDR3 extends over 16 amino acids. Germline CDR1 reads KGHSH; CDR2 reads LQKENI. The CDR3 bases are TGTGCCAGCTCCGAGCGGTTTCAGAGCTCTGGAAACACCATATATTTT. Translation gives CASSERFQSSGNTIYF.

This chain uses TRBV27 with TRBJ2-3, with TRBD2 matching over 7 bases. V lost 6 bases and J lost 8; bases outside the gene matches: 14. The length of the CDR3 is 15 residues. The germline CDR1 and CDR2 sequences are MNHEY and SMNVEV (reference sequence). The CDR3 sequence: CASSPRGSGFGTQYF. CDR3 DNA sequence: TGTGCCAGCAGCCCCCGGGGTAGCGGGTTTGGTACGCAGTATTTT.

The table lists this clonotype with many counts. The chain uses TRBV20-1 and TRBJ1-2; possible D gene TRBD1, 6 bases. V shed 0 bases and J shed 4 bases, with 12 bases lying between them. In germline, CDR1 is DFQATT, CDR2 SNEGSKA (reference sequence). The CDR3 is 14 residues long. CDR3 sequence (DNA): TGCAGTGCTAGAGATGACGGGGGCAGCTATGGCTACACCTTC. It is translated as CSARDDGGSYGYTF.

This clonotype was recorded a few times. The rearrangement links TRBV9 to TRBJ1-4; 7 bases map to TRBD1. From germline, CDR1 is SGDLS and CDR2 YYNGEE. The J segment lost 8 bases and the V segment lost 0 bases, leaving 10 bases of the junction unmatched. This CDR3 has 16 residues. The CDR3 region has the DNA TGTGCCAGCAGCGTAGAGAGGACAGGACCGACCGAAAAACTGTTTTTT. Amino acid sequence: CASSVERTGPTEKLFF.

This clonotype was seen repeatedly, ten times or more. Here the CDR3 reads CATSGRSDTQYF. DNA of the CDR3: TGTGCCACCTCGGGGCGGTCAGATACGCAGTATTTT. The rearrangement uses TRBV19 and TRBJ2-3; D may be TRBD1 or TRBD2 (5 bases each). Trimming removed 10 bases at V and 4 bases at J, with 12 bases between. The germline V gene encodes CDR1 LNHDA and CDR2 SQIVND (reference sequence). This CDR3 region has 12 residues.